Included here is one T cell receptor beta chain sequence, with context. The antigen remains undetermined. The source of the sample is a study of cytomegalovirus exposure and HLA in healthy donors. Study conclusions and caveats: Common viral pathogens seemed, in a later analysis, to connect with several of the most significant clusters. A later look showed TCR association rates differing by HLA locus, highest for DRB1 and lowest for HLA-C.

Germline V lookup: CDR1 KGHSH, CDR2 LQKENI. The length of the CDR3 is 13 residues. V lost 0 bases, J lost 3 bases, and 6 bases lay in between. The PCR ran on 60 Vbeta and 13 Jbeta primers. Sequencing was performed with immunoSEQ multiplex PCR; in TCRdb, only in-frame clones are kept and a portion is missing. There are 140,000 to 150,000 clones in the sample; roughly 71% occur only once, and approximately 6.8% lies in the top ten. Each of the donors was a healthy bone marrow donor. The chain is built from TRBV18 and TRBJ2-7; the D gene is possibly TRBD1 (6 bases). The sample consisted of PBMCs. The clonotype comes from a man in his thirties or forties in good health and CMV-seronegative. CDR3 DNA sequence: TGTGCCAGCTCACCACCAGGGGGCTACGAGCAGTACTTC. It is translated as CASSPPGGYEQYF.